These T cell receptor beta chains were read from a single sample in a study of T cells in Graves' hyperthyroidism and ophthalmopathy. One entry per CDR3 protein, called by TCRdb with MiXCR from the multiplex PCR reads. Among about 720,000 distinct CDR3 sequences listed, about 17% were seen once. What was sequenced was blood. The origin of the receptors is a woman aged 45-65 years with Graves' hyperthyroidism that later progressed to Graves' ophthalmopathy. CDR3s include the opening cysteine and the closing phenylalanine or tryptophan. A D gene is named only where the DNA matches it firmly. Only some rows state a clone size, as once, few, many or a class for expanded clones.

length	V	D	size	J	DNA	CDR3
16	TRBV5-6	TRBD2	-	TRBJ2-1	TGTGCCAGCAGCTACCTGGGACTAGCGGGGGACAATGAGCAGTTCTTC	CASSYLGLAGDNEQFF
13	TRBV30	TRBD1	-	TRBJ1-2	TGTGCCTGGAAAGGGGGCGCAAACTATGACTACACCTTC	CAWKGGANYDYTF
11	TRBV20-1	-	few	TRBJ2-7	TGCAGTGCGCACGGGGCCTACGAGCAGTACTTC	CSAHGAYEQYF
16	TRBV3-1	TRBD1	-	TRBJ1-2	TGTGCAGATACAACAATGGGACAGGGAGGAGTTTATGGCTACACCTTC	CADTTMGQGGVYGYTF
16	TRBV27	-	-	TRBJ1-2	TGTGCCAGCAGTTCATCCCAGGGCAGGGCTGGCTATGGCTACACCTTC	CASSSSQGRAGYGYTF
18	TRBV28	TRBD1	many	TRBJ1-5	TGTGCCAGCAGCAGGACAGGGGTTTTTGGAAATAGCAATCAGCCCCAGCATTTT	CASSRTGVFGNSNQPQHF
15	TRBV27	-	few	TRBJ2-3	TGTGCCAGCACCCGCGGGCAAGCCGTCGGCGATACGCAGTATTTT	CASTRGQAVGDTQYF
14	TRBV4-1	-	once	TRBJ1-4	TGCGCCAGCAGCCGGGAGTTCATGAATGAAAAACTGTTTTTT	CASSREFMNEKLFF
14	TRBV5-5	-	-	TRBJ2-2	TGTGCCAGCAGCACAATACCAGATGACGGGGAGCTGTTTTTT	CASSTIPDDGELFF
14	TRBV20-1	TRBD1	-	TRBJ2-4	TGCAGTGCTAGTTTGCGACAGGGGATGAACATTCAGTACTTC	CSASLRQGMNIQYF
15	TRBV2	TRBD2	-	TRBJ2-2	TGTGCCAGCAGTGTGGTAGCGGGGTTTACCGGGGAGCTGTTTTTT	CASSVVAGFTGELFF
14	TRBV6-1	TRBD1	few	TRBJ1-4	TGTGCCAGCTCCCTTCAGGGGGGGGTTGAAAAACTGTTTTTT	CASSLQGGVEKLFF
11	TRBV2	-	many	TRBJ1-5	TGTGCCAGCAGTGGGGGGCAGCCCCAGCATTTT	CASSGGQPQHF
14	TRBV10-3	TRBD1	many	TRBJ2-1	TGTGCCATCAGTGATGTGGGACAGAAAAATGAGCAGTTCTTC	CAISDVGQKNEQFF
18	TRBV19	-	few	TRBJ1-1	TGTGCCAGTAGTATTCTAGCGGGTGGCCGAAGAATCTTAGGTGAAGCTTTCTTT	CASSILAGGRRILGEAFF
14	TRBV24-1	TRBD1	-	TRBJ1-2	TGTGCCACCAGTGACCTTGACAGGGTCTATGGCTACACCTTC	CATSDLDRVYGYTF